A single sample gave rise to the 26 T cell receptor beta chains below, sequenced in a study of T cell responses to AZD1222 COVID-19 vaccine. Clones were read by immunoSEQ multiplex PCR, and TCRdb kept only the in-frame ones, dropping some. The profile shows about 110,000 clones, about 90% of them singletons. Material: peripheral blood, obtained on day 0 of AZD1222 vaccination. The receptor set was obtained from an adult in good health.

The chain employs TRBV10-3 and TRBJ1-2; TRBD1 is a possible D gene (6 bases). The V end was cut by 4 bases, the J end by 4 bases, with 16 bases between. Germline CDR1 and CDR2: ENHRY and SYGVKD. There are 15 residues in the CDR3. CDR3 DNA sequence: TGTGCCATCAGTGCACAGGGTGGGGGCCTCTATGGCTACACCTTC. It encodes CAISAQGGGLYGYTF.

The chain uses TRBV5-1 and TRBJ2-2; weak D call: TRBD2 (6 bases). Germline loops: CDR1 SGHRS, CDR2 YFSETQ. There are 16 residues in the CDR3. V shed 4 bases and J shed 7 bases, with 20 bases lying between them. The CDR3 region has the DNA TGCGCCAGCAGCCCCACTAGCCCCAGCAGAAACGGGGAGCTGTTTTTT. Amino acid sequence: CASSPTSPSRNGELFF. Full variable domain (remainder filled in from reference TRBV5-1 and TRBJ2-2): KAGVTQTPRYLIKTRGQQVTLSCSPISGHRSVSWYQQTPGQGLQFLFEYFSETQRNKGNFPGRFSGRQFSNSRSEMNVSTLELGDSALYLCASSPTSPSRNGELFFGEGSRLTVL.

This chain joins TRBV27 and TRBJ2-3; D is undetermined. Germline CDR1 is MNHEY and CDR2 is SMNVEV (reference sequence). With 1 base removed from V and 7 bases from J, the gap between germline ends came to 6 bases. This CDR3 contains 12 residues. The CDR3 nucleotides read TGTGCCAGCAGTTTATTGGGGTATACGCAGTATTTT. It yields the protein CASSLLGYTQYF.

This clone was counted between two and nine times. The chain carries TRBV4-1 and TRBJ1-5; 11 bases are a match to TRBD1. J gave up 15 bases and V 0 bases, and 13 bases lay outside the gene matches. Germline loops: CDR1 MGHRA, CDR2 YSYEKL. The CDR3 totals 16 residues. DNA for the CDR3: TGCGCCAGCAGCCAAGAAATCGGACAGGGGGCCGCCAAGAGGCATTTT. It specifies CASSQEIGQGAAKRHF.

J is TRBJ2-3 and V is TRBV5-1, with TRBD2 matching 15 bases. CDR3 size: 22 residues. Germline lookup yields CDR1 SGHRS and CDR2 YFSETQ. The V segment lost 6 bases and the J segment 1 base; nucleotides outside the gene matches: 21. The CDR3: CASKRDAQRGTSGRNGTDTQYF. The CDR3 DNA is TGCGCCAGCAAAAGGGACGCCCAAAGAGGGACTAGCGGGAGGAATGGCACAGATACGCAGTATTTT.

This clone has only one observation. The chain links TRBV13 to TRBJ1-2, with no clear D. The CDR3 extends over 16 amino acids. The germline gives CDR1 PRHDT, CDR2 FYEKMQ (reference sequence). Trimming shortened V by 5 bases and J by 2 bases, and 18 bases separated the two germline ends. The CDR3 protein is CASSQLSENKNYGYTF. In nucleotides, the CDR3 is TGTGCCAGCAGCCAACTGTCAGAGAACAAAAACTATGGCTACACCTTC.

The V and J genes are TRBV6-6 and TRBJ1-2; TRBD1 aligns across 8 bases. The CDR3 has 14 residues. Germline assignment: CDR1 MNHNY and CDR2 SVGAGI (reference sequence). Unmatched junction bases numbered 9, after V lost 5 bases and J lost 7 bases. The CDR3 protein is CASSQDRVGAGYTF. In DNA form, the CDR3 reads TGTGCCAGCAGTCAGGACAGGGTGGGGGCTGGCTACACCTTC.

The chain recombines TRBV7-6 with TRBJ1-5; D is ambiguous. The CDR3 is 15 amino acids. The germline V gene has CDR1 SGHVS and CDR2 FNYEAQ. V gave up 1 base and J gave up 3 bases, with 10 bases separating them. CDR3 nucleotide sequence: TGTGCCAGCAGCTTAGAACACGGTTACAATCAGCCCCAGCATTTT. It yields the protein CASSLEHGYNQPQHF.

The V gene is TRBV4-1, the J gene TRBJ1-5; 9 positions match TRBD1. CDR1 is MGHRA and CDR2 is YSYEKL in the germline V gene. V lost 4 bases, J lost 7 bases, and 5 bases stayed unmatched. The CDR3 is 14 amino acids. The DNA for the CDR3 is TGCGCCAGCAGCCCCGGGACAGGGAACCAGCCCCAGCATTTT. Protein sequence: CASSPGTGNQPQHF.

The V and J genes are TRBV18 and TRBJ1-2; 9 bases agree with TRBD1. V gave up 3 bases and J gave up 2 bases; unmatched junction bases: 7. Germline V gives CDR1 KGHSH, CDR2 LQKENI. This CDR3 comprises 16 residues. The CDR3 protein is CASSPMGQGDNYGYTF. For the CDR3, the DNA is TGTGCCAGCTCACCCATGGGACAGGGAGACAACTATGGCTACACCTTC.

This chain links TRBV27 with TRBJ2-7, with 8 bases lining up with TRBD2. J gave up 6 bases and V 8 bases, and 12 bases lay outside the gene matches. Germline V gene sequence: CDR1 MNHEY, CDR2 SMNVEV (reference sequence). The CDR3 totals 14 residues. The CDR3 DNA sequence: TGTGCCAGCGTAGCCCACGGGGGGGCCGGCGAGCAGTACTTC. Protein product: CASVAHGGAGEQYF.

The chain employs TRBV18 and TRBJ1-2; D is unresolved. V was clipped by 0 bases and J by 8 bases, with 13 bases between them. Germline CDR1 and CDR2: KGHSH and LQKENI. This CDR3 contains 14 residues. The CDR3 bases are TGTGCCAGCTCACCACCGAGCACATCATGGGGCTACACCTTC. Translated, it gives CASSPPSTSWGYTF.

The J gene is TRBJ1-5, the V gene TRBV5-5; D possibly corresponds to TRBD1 (5 bases). V was cut by 3 bases and J by 1 base, with 11 bases left in between. The CDR3 extends over 15 amino acids. Germline CDR1 is SGHKS and CDR2 is YYEKEE (reference sequence). The CDR3 sequence: CASSSQGGSNQPQHF. CDR3 DNA: TGTGCCAGCAGCTCCCAGGGTGGGAGCAATCAGCCCCAGCATTTT.

V and J are TRBV3-1 (or the pseudogene TRBV3-2) and TRBJ2-2; 7 nucleotides align to TRBD2. Germline values: CDR1 LGHDT, CDR2 YNNKEL (reference sequence). The trim removed 6 bases at V and 4 bases at J, leaving 14 bases unmatched. The CDR3 is made up of 17 amino acids. CDR3 nucleotide sequence: TGTGCCAGCAGGGGGAGAGGACTAGTGGGTGGCACCGGGGAGCTGTTTTTT. This codes for CASRGRGLVGGTGELFF.

V usage is TRBV5-1 and J usage is TRBJ2-3, with D uncertain. The CDR3 totals 15 residues. Germline-derived CDR1 and CDR2 are SGHRS and YFSETQ. V shed 0 bases and J shed 6 bases, with 14 bases lying between them. The CDR3 protein is CASSLVANAGDTQYF. CDR3 nucleotide sequence: TGCGCCAGCAGCTTGGTGGCTAACGCCGGGGATACGCAGTATTTT.

The chain has TRBV10-3 and TRBJ1-2, with D unclear. In germline, CDR1 is ENHRY, CDR2 SYGVKD. V was trimmed by 7 bases and J by 0 bases, leaving 9 bases between them. This CDR3 is 13 amino acids long. CDR3 residues: CAIMGGANYGYTF. CDR3 coding DNA: TGTGCCATCATGGGCGGTGCTAACTATGGCTACACCTTC.

The chain combines TRBV12-3 or TRBV12-4 with TRBJ1-1; possibly TRBD1 for D (6 bases). The germline V and J ends were trimmed by 8 bases and 6 bases, with 13 bases remaining between them. This CDR3 has 12 amino acids. The CDR3 sequence: CASGEQGSEAFF. In nucleotides, the CDR3 is TGTGCCAGCGGAGAACAGGGATCTGAAGCTTTCTTT.

The chain joins TRBV18 to TRBJ2-7; TRBD2 aligns across 10 bases. The CDR3 covers 15 residues. The V gene end was trimmed by 6 bases and the J gene end by 1 base; junction bases not matched to a gene: 6. In germline, CDR1 is KGHSH, CDR2 LQKENI. The CDR3 here is CASSIGTSDSYEQYF. CDR3 bases: TGTGCCAGCTCTATAGGGACTAGCGATTCCTACGAGCAGTACTTC.

V and J are TRBV6-2 or TRBV6-3 and TRBJ1-5; no clear D gene. Trimming stripped 2 bases from V and 1 base from J, with 18 bases between. The germline gives CDR1 MNHEY, CDR2 SVGEGT. The CDR3 is made up of 18 amino acids. CDR3 region: CASSYTLRRGKSNQPQHF. In nucleotides, the CDR3 is TGTGCCAGCAGTTACACCCTGCGGCGCGGCAAGAGCAATCAGCCCCAGCATTTT.

This chain uses TRBV27 with TRBJ1-5, with 7 nucleotides matching TRBD1. The CDR3 is made up of 12 amino acids. The V and J ends lost 7 bases and 4 bases, in that order; junction bases with no gene match: 1. The germline V gene has CDR1 MNHEY and CDR2 SMNVEV (reference sequence). The chain's CDR3 is CASTTGNQPQHF. CDR3 nucleotide sequence: TGTGCCAGCACGACAGGGAATCAGCCCCAGCATTTT.

This clone was seen a few times. CDR3 region: CASSLLGVPSSGNTIYF. The CDR3 bases are TGCGCCAGCAGCTTGCTCGGGGTCCCGAGCTCTGGAAACACCATATATTTT. The rearrangement links TRBV5-1 to TRBJ1-3, with unresolved D. V was clipped by 1 base and J by 0 bases, with 14 bases between them. CDR3 length: 17 residues. Germline V CDR1 and CDR2: SGHRS, YFSETQ.

This clone was seen only once. The chain combines TRBV4-1 with TRBJ2-2, with 8 nucleotides matching TRBD1. In germline, CDR1 is MGHRA, CDR2 YSYEKL. The CDR3 is 18 residues long. V was pared by 3 bases and J by 1 base, with 10 bases of the junction left unmatched. The CDR3 DNA reads as TGCGCCAGCAGCCACCGCAATACCGGGACAGGGAACACCGGGGAGCTGTTTTTT. Protein sequence: CASSHRNTGTGNTGELFF.

V gene TRBV5-6 combines with J gene TRBJ1-4; D remains unclear. The CDR3 runs 14 residues. The V gene's germline CDR1 is SGHDT and CDR2 YYEEEE. The V end was cut by 3 bases, the J end by 5 bases, with 11 bases between. CDR3 loop: CASSSGYENEKLFF. DNA of the CDR3: TGTGCCAGCAGCTCGGGTTACGAGAATGAAAAACTGTTTTTT.

The J gene is TRBJ1-5, the V gene TRBV7-8; D is possibly TRBD1 (6 bases). CDR1 SGHVS and CDR2 FQNEAQ come from the germline V gene. V was shortened by 5 bases and J by 3 bases, with 14 bases between the two germline ends. The CDR3 extends over 15 amino acids. CDR3 protein: CASSGGGPINQPQHF. The DNA of the CDR3 is TGTGCCAGCAGCGGAGGGGGACCGATCAATCAGCCCCAGCATTTT.

The V gene is TRBV19, the J gene TRBJ1-4; 12 bases fit TRBD1. Germline CDR1 LNHDA, CDR2 SQIVND (reference sequence). This CDR3 contains 16 residues. After removal of 6 bases from V and 11 bases from J, the junction contained 13 bases not matched to a gene. Here the CDR3 reads CASRIFLGQGAGKLFF. Written as DNA, the CDR3 is TGTGCCAGTAGGATCTTTCTGGGACAGGGGGCCGGGAAACTGTTTTTT.

The genes are TRBV10-3 and TRBJ2-7; 8 bases line up with TRBD1. J was trimmed by 3 bases and V by 7 bases; bases with no gene match: 2. The CDR3 sequence is 12 residues long. CDR1 and CDR2 from the germline V gene are ENHRY and SYGVKD. As DNA, the CDR3 is TGTGCCATCAAGGGGACAGGCTACGAGCAGTACTTC. Its translation is CAIKGTGYEQYF.